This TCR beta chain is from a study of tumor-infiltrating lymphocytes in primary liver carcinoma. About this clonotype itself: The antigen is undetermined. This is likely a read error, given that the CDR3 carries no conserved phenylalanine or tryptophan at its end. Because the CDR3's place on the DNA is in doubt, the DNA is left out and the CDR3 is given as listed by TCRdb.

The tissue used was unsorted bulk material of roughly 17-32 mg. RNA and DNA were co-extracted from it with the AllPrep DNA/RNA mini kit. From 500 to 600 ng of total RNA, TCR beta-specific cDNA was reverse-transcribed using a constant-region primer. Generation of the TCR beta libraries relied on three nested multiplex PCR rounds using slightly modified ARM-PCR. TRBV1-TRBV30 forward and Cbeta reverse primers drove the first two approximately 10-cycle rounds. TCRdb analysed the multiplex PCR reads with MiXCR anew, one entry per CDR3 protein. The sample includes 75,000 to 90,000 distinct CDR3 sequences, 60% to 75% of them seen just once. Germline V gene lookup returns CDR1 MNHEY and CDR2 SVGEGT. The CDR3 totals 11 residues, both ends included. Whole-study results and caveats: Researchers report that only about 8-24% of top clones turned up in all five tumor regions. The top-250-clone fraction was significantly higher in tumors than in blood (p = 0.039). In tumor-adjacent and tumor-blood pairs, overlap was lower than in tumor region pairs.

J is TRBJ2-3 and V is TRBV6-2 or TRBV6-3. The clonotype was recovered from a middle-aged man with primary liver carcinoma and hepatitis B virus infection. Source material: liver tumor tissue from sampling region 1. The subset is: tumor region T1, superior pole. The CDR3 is CASCFPDTHYL.